This TCR beta chain was captured by sequencing in a study of OX40 agonist ivuxolimab in advanced cancers. As for the study in general: Dose-escalation patients' cancers were hepatocellular carcinoma, melanoma, renal cell or head and neck cancer. Males comprised roughly four fifths of the group, whose mean age was 60 years (range 23 to 79).

Germline CDR1 reads LNHDA; CDR2 reads SQIVND (reference sequence). CDR3 length: 14 residues. Trimming cost V 3 bases and J 4 bases; bases outside gene matches: 5. Some clones are missing from TCRdb's copy, which holds only in-frame ones; the method was immunoSEQ multiplex PCR. The table has around 90,000 clones, more than 80% seen once; the top ten hold around 7.4%. The source was CD4+ or CD8+ T cells sorted from blood, collected in a trial of the OX40 agonist ivuxolimab. This TCR derives from an adult with an advanced solid tumor such as melanoma, head and neck, liver or kidney cancer. The chain joins TRBV19 to TRBJ2-7; TRBD1 agrees at 8 bases. The CDR3 loop is CASSIGQGAYEQYF. CDR3 sequence (DNA): TGTGCCAGTAGTATTGGGCAGGGGGCTTACGAGCAGTACTTC. Looking up the rest from reference TRBV19 and TRBJ2-7 gives the full variable domain: DGGITQSPKYLFRKEGQNVTLSCEQNLNHDAMYWYRQDPGQGLRLIYYSQIVNDFQKGDIAEGYSVSREKKESFPLTVTSAQKNPTAFYLCASSIGQGAYEQYFGPGTRLTVT.